This record covers a single TCR beta chain. Its antigen remains unidentified. This entry belongs to a study of long-term antiretroviral therapy in people with HIV. An immunoSEQ assay, version v3.0, was performed at survey level. Per-sample targets for sequencing were roughly 35,000-55,000 T-cell genomes. Libraries were prepared by immunoSEQ multiplex PCR; TCRdb keeps only in-frame clonotypes and omits some of them. The data contain tens of thousands of clones, around 86% of them singletons. Study-wide results and limits: No data on ART adherence, viral resistance or therapy changes.

Sequencing was performed on unsorted PBMCs, taken 0.2 years before starting antiretroviral therapy. The clonotype originates from a man between 18 and 29 years old with HIV.

CDR3 in amino acids: CASSSGFTDTQYF. CDR3 sequence (DNA): TGTGCCAGCAGCTCGGGGTTCACAGATACGCAGTATTTT. The chain is built from TRBV7-9 and TRBJ2-3; TRBD2 might be the D (5 bases). CDR1 and CDR2 from the germline V gene are SEHNR and FQNEAQ (reference sequence). V shed 4 bases and J shed 2 bases, with 7 bases lying between them. This CDR3 is 13 amino acids long.